The 17 T cell receptor beta chains given below trace back to one sample, sequenced in a study of cytomegalovirus exposure and HLA in healthy donors. The primer mix had 60 Vbeta and 13 Jbeta primers. TCRdb keeps only in-frame clones here, not all; method: immunoSEQ multiplex PCR. The sample has 130,000 to 150,000 clones, and its top ten clones hold approximately 1%. The specimen was PBMCs. Receptors were obtained from a male donor in good health and CMV-seronegative.

The chain has TRBV5-1 and TRBJ2-2; 9 bases line up with TRBD1. The CDR3 length is 15 residues. The germline CDR1 and CDR2 sequences are SGHRS and YFSETQ. Losses at the gene ends were 4 bases for V and 4 bases for J; bases not matched to a gene: 5. This CDR3 reads CASSPGQGVTGELFF. CDR3 coding DNA: TGCGCCAGCAGCCCGGGACAGGGAGTCACCGGGGAGCTGTTTTTT.

The chain carries TRBV11-2 and TRBJ1-6; maybe TRBD1 (6 bases). V gave up 1 base and J gave up 9 bases, with 19 bases separating them. The CDR3 consists of 17 residues. Germline CDR1 and CDR2: SGHAT and FQNNGV. The chain's CDR3 is CASSLASPGTKGSPLHF. The DNA of the CDR3 is TGTGCCAGCAGCTTAGCATCCCCGGGGACAAAGGGTTCACCCCTCCACTTT.

The chain is built from TRBV2 and TRBJ2-5; D gene uncertain. The CDR3 is made up of 13 amino acids. From germline, CDR1 is SNHLY and CDR2 FYNNEI. V was shortened by 4 bases and J by 1 base, with 7 bases between the two germline ends. CDR3 nucleotide sequence: TGTGCCAGCAGTGTAGTCCCCCAAGAGACCCAGTACTTC. It yields the protein CASSVVPQETQYF.

A word on this clone: Sequence at one end of the junction differs from germline and may be a read error. The rearrangement links TRBV29-1 to TRBJ2-2; a weak D match, TRBD1 (7 bases). Looked up from germline, CDR1 is SQVTM and CDR2 is ANQGSEA. The CDR3 length is 17 residues. CDR3 amino acids: CSVEPLTGRSNTGELVF. For the CDR3, the DNA is TGCAGCGTTGAACCGCTGACAGGGAGGTCGAACACCGGGGAGCTGGTTTTT.

The chain carries TRBV28 and TRBJ2-2; D call uncertain. The CDR3 length is 13 residues. Trimming took 5 bases from V and 1 from J, leaving 5 bases between them. CDR1 and CDR2 from the germline V gene are MDHEN and SYDVKM. CDR3 nucleotide sequence: TGTGCCAGCAGTGTTCGGAACACCGGGGAGCTGTTTTTT. This translates into CASSVRNTGELFF.

The genes are TRBV10-1 and TRBJ2-7; 8 nucleotides match TRBD2. V lost 10 bases, J lost 1 base, and 12 bases stayed unmatched. The CDR3 covers 15 residues. Germline lookup yields CDR1 WNHNN and CDR2 SYGVQD (reference sequence). This CDR3 reads CATSRGSGSSYEQYF. In nucleotides, the CDR3 is TGCGCCACCTCACGCGGGAGCGGGAGTTCCTACGAGCAGTACTTC.

This chain joins TRBV30 and TRBJ2-5; possibly TRBD1 for D (6 bases). Germline V gives CDR1 GTSNPN, CDR2 SVGIG (reference sequence). The CDR3 has 12 residues. Trimming left V 2 bases short and J 5 bases short, with 9 bases between. Here the CDR3 reads CAWSPQGETQYF. CDR3 DNA sequence: TGTGCCTGGAGTCCTCAGGGGGAGACCCAGTACTTC.

This chain links TRBV30 with TRBJ1-1; D remains unclear. The V and J ends lost 0 bases and 4 bases respectively, with 9 bases between them. CDR3 length equals 13 residues. From germline, CDR1 is GTSNPN and CDR2 SVGIG (reference sequence). The CDR3: CAWSVQIGTEAFF. As DNA, the CDR3 is TGTGCCTGGAGTGTACAAATTGGCACTGAAGCTTTCTTT. Full variable domain (remainder filled in from reference TRBV30 and TRBJ1-1): SQTIHQWPATLVQPVGSPLSLECTVEGTSNPNLYWYRQAAGRGLQLLFYSVGIGQISSEVPQNLSASRPQDRQFILSSKKLLLSDSGFYLCAWSVQIGTEAFFGQGTRLTVV.

The genes are TRBV7-9 and TRBJ2-7; TRBD2 matches at 13 bases. The V gene end was trimmed by 0 bases and the J gene end by 4 bases; junction bases not matched to a gene: 3. The germline gives CDR1 SEHNR, CDR2 FQNEAQ (reference sequence). The CDR3 runs to 16 residues. The CDR3 spells CASSLAGLAGAYEQYF. CDR3 nucleotides: TGTGCCAGCAGCTTAGCCGGACTAGCGGGAGCATACGAGCAGTACTTC.

The V gene is TRBV29-1, the J gene TRBJ2-7; tentative D call: TRBD2 (6 bases). V shed 4 bases and J shed 4 bases, with 20 bases lying between them. Germline loops: CDR1 SQVTM, CDR2 ANQGSEA. This CDR3 is built from 15 residues. The CDR3 reads CSVGGGSGELYEQYF. CDR3 nucleotide sequence: TGCAGCGTTGGGGGCGGGTCGGGAGAGCTGTACGAGCAGTACTTC.

The genes are TRBV6-5 and TRBJ2-7, with a tentative D call TRBD2 (7 bases). Germline V CDR1 and CDR2: MNHEY, SVGAGI. The V gene lost 4 bases and the J gene lost 2 bases, with 15 bases spanning the gap. CDR3 size: 15 residues. CDR3 bases: TGTGCCAGCAGTTCCAATCTAGGGGGGGCCTACGAGCAGTACTTC. Its protein product is CASSSNLGGAYEQYF.

The rearrangement links TRBV2 to TRBJ1-2; D remains unclear. Trimming stripped 11 bases from V and 3 bases from J, with 16 bases between. The germline gives CDR1 SNHLY, CDR2 FYNNEI. This CDR3 has 13 residues. CDR3 in amino acids: CAGTGEPDYGYTF. CDR3 DNA sequence: TGTGCCGGAACCGGGGAGCCAGACTATGGCTACACCTTC.

V is TRBV28 and J is TRBJ2-3, with 8 bases that match TRBD2. The CDR3 consists of 17 residues. The germline gives CDR1 MDHEN, CDR2 SYDVKM. V lost 5 bases and J lost 3; bases outside the gene matches: 13. The CDR3 spells CASSMIPGLGVTDTQYF. The DNA for the CDR3 is TGTGCCAGCAGTATGATACCGGGACTAGGCGTTACAGATACGCAGTATTTT.

This chain links TRBV11-3 with TRBJ2-6; D is perhaps TRBD1 (6 bases). CDR3 length: 20 amino acids. The ends were cut back, 5 bases at V and 0 bases at J, with 23 bases in the middle. Germline lookup yields CDR1 SGHNT and CDR2 YENEEA. CDR3: CASSPRLGAGERSGANVLTF. Here the CDR3 DNA reads TGTGCCAGCAGCCCTAGACTGGGGGCAGGGGAGCGCTCTGGGGCCAACGTCCTGACTTTC.

The rearrangement links TRBV5-1 to TRBJ2-1; 11 nucleotides align to TRBD2. The CDR3 runs 16 residues. J lost 2 bases, V lost 3 bases, and 4 bases had no gene match. CDR1 and CDR2 from the germline V gene are SGHRS and YFSETQ. In DNA form, the CDR3 reads TGCGCCAGCAGCTCGGGACTAGCGGTACCCTACAATGAGCAGTTCTTC. Translation: CASSSGLAVPYNEQFF.

The chain combines TRBV5-6 with TRBJ1-2, with D perhaps matching TRBD1 (5 bases). The V end lost 0 bases, the J end lost 5 bases, and 14 bases lay between the germline ends. This CDR3 comprises 15 residues. CDR1 and CDR2 from the germline V gene are SGHDT and YYEEEE. CDR3 sequence reads: CASSLVFREGYGYTF. The CDR3 region has the DNA TGTGCCAGCAGCTTGGTTTTCAGGGAGGGGTATGGCTACACCTTC.

J is TRBJ1-3 and V is TRBV25-1; 9 bases map to TRBD1. With V trimmed by 0 bases and J by 2 bases, 5 bases remained unmatched. The CDR3 extends over 17 amino acids. The V gene's germline CDR1 is MGHDK and CDR2 SYGVNS. The CDR3 is CASSEYGTGKTGNTIYF. CDR3 DNA sequence: TGTGCCAGCAGTGAATACGGGACAGGGAAAACTGGAAACACCATATATTTT. The full variable domain, with the rest looked up from reference TRBV25-1 and TRBJ1-3, is EADIYQTPRYLVIGTGKKITLECSQTMGHDKMYWYQQDPGMELHLIHYSYGVNSTEKGDLSSESTVSRIRTEHFPLTLESARPSHTSQYLCASSEYGTGKTGNTIYFGEGSWLTVV.